The clone carrying this T cell receptor beta chain has a handful of counts. V dropped 0 bases and J dropped 5 bases, with 8 bases sitting between them. The CDR3 is made up of 13 amino acids. Germline values: CDR1 GTSNPN, CDR2 SVGIG (reference sequence). The entry originates in a study of OX40 agonist ivuxolimab in advanced cancers. Study background: The treatment was a fully human IgG2 OX40 agonist, ivuxolimab.

TCRdb keeps only in-frame clones here, not all; method: immunoSEQ multiplex PCR. This sample has 25,000 to 40,000 clones, with roughly 76% found just once. This TCR derives from an adult with an advanced solid tumor such as melanoma, head and neck, liver or kidney cancer. The sequencing here drew on CD4+ or CD8+ T cells sorted from blood, taken in a trial of the OX40 agonist ivuxolimab. The chain joins TRBV30 to TRBJ1-5; D call uncertain. As DNA, the CDR3 is TGTGCCTGGAGTGTCCGACGGTATCAGCCCCAGCATTTT. This codes for CAWSVRRYQPQHF.